This T cell receptor beta chain appears in the sequencing data of a study of T cells in Graves' hyperthyroidism and ophthalmopathy. This clonotype was detected ten times or more. The antigen is not known. Study-wide findings and caveats: Ophthalmopathy, which appeared later, was predicted by the model a median roughly 6.5 months before onset. Blood shared most expanded thyroid clonotypes above 0.001.

There were TCR beta CDR3 regions amplified from RNA transcripts. When the TCR CDR3 underwent first-round RT-PCR, the HTBI primer set was used. MiXCR was run by TCRdb on the multiplex PCR reads, yielding one entry per CDR3 protein. The sample has roughly 500,000 distinct CDR3 sequences, around 50% seen once. Clinicians diagnosed patients from clinical symptoms, serum thyroxine and TRAb, thyroid ultrasound and orbital computed tomography. Germline V gene lookup returns CDR1 SQVTM and CDR2 ANQGSEA. The CDR3 loop spans 14 amino acids. V was shortened by 3 bases and J by 0 bases, with 11 bases between the two germline ends.

Sequencing was done on a sample of peripheral blood or thyroid tissue (not recorded which). The V gene is TRBV29-1, the J gene TRBJ1-1; D is uncertain. The clonotype originates from an adult woman with Graves' disease, either hyperthyroidism or ophthalmopathy (not recorded which). CDR3 coding DNA: TGCAGCGTTGATGGTGGGATCGTGAACACTGAAGCTTTCTTT. Its translation is CSVDGGIVNTEAFF.